The T cell receptor beta chain described here comes from a study of technical replicates of blood from several donors. The CDR3 spans 17 residues. Germline CDR1 and CDR2: MGHRA and YSYEKL. Trimming removed 0 bases from V and 6 bases from J, with 20 bases in between. Clones were read by immunoSEQ multiplex PCR, and TCRdb kept only the in-frame ones, dropping some. The repertoire holds more than 65,000 clones, with roughly 95% as singletons. The sequencing input was T cells isolated from PBMCs. The TCR sequence derives from a human donor in good health. The chain has TRBV4-1 and TRBJ1-1; a weak D match, TRBD1 (6 bases). For the CDR3, the DNA is TGCGCCAGCAGCCAAGAAGGGGGTGCACCGTTTTACGCTGAAGCTTTCTTT. Protein: CASSQEGGAPFYAEAFF.